This T cell receptor (beta chain) was identified in a study of spatial heterogeneity in lung cancer. Study context: Tumor-region TCR transcript counts correlated strongly with a T cell module score from matched bulk RNA-seq. Study observations and caveats: Counts of expanded alpha and beta TCRs within tumors tracked the tumor nonsynonymous mutation count. Alpha and beta chain coverage of tumor T cells was estimated at about 6.8% and 14%, respectively.

The CDR3 totals 14 residues. The germline CDR1 and CDR2 sequences are SGHDT and YYEEEE. V lost 4 bases and J 0 bases, leaving 10 bases between the germline ends. MiXCR, applied by TCRdb to the 5' RACE reads, yields one record per CDR3 protein. The sample records some 22,000 distinct CDR3 sequences, under 3.5% being singletons. This clonotype was detected ten times or more. Its specificity is unknown. Time point in this sample: sample taken at primary tumor resection. The donors were some 70 patients with non-small cell lung cancer that was early-stage and untreated. Whole RNA obtained from tumor, nontumor lung or frozen PBMC underwent sequencing without sorting.

This chain links TRBV5-6 with TRBJ2-5; D possibly corresponds to TRBD2 (6 bases). The sample here was lung tumor tissue, taken at surgery. The receptor comes from a male donor with early-stage non-small cell lung cancer. The DNA for the CDR3 is TGTGCCAGCAGCGGCCGGGACTACCAAGAGACCCAGTACTTC. Its translation: CASSGRDYQETQYF.